The 6 T cell receptor beta chains listed next were all sequenced from one sample in a study of T cells after somatic rescue of genetic block. Assay: immunoSEQ multiplex PCR; the TCRdb copy retains only in-frame clones and omits some. The sample holds about 67,000 clones, about 90% seen once. Sequencing was done on a sample of peripheral blood mononuclear cells (PBMCs). These receptors all come from a man in his forties.

The chain has TRBV10-3 and TRBJ1-1; D ambiguous. The CDR3 is made up of 16 amino acids. Germline CDR1 reads ENHRY; CDR2 reads SYGVKD. Trimming removed 3 bases at V and 1 base at J, with 15 bases between. Here the CDR3 DNA reads TGTGCCATCAGTGACCCCAAAATCGCGGGGAACACTGAAGCTTTCTTT. Protein product: CAISDPKIAGNTEAFF.

This chain uses TRBV18 with TRBJ1-4, with TRBD1 matching over 7 bases. V shed 3 bases, J shed 7 bases, and the junction held 5 bases outside the gene matches. The CDR3 has 14 residues. In germline, CDR1 is KGHSH, CDR2 LQKENI. DNA of the CDR3: TGTGCCAGCTCACCTCAACACAGGGGTGAAAAACTGTTTTTT. This encodes CASSPQHRGEKLFF.

This chain uses TRBV10-1 with TRBJ2-1; 14 bases align to TRBD2. J lost 10 bases, V lost 3 bases, and 11 bases had no gene match. The germline V gene encodes CDR1 WNHNN and CDR2 SYGVQD (reference sequence). CDR3 size: 17 residues. The CDR3 DNA reads TGCGCCAGCAGTGACCACAAGGGACTAGCGGGGGACCGCGAGCAGTTCTTC. Translated, it gives CASSDHKGLAGDREQFF.

CDR3 protein: CASSPTGAGGANVLTF. DNA for the CDR3: TGTGCCAGCTCACCAACCGGGGCGGGTGGGGCCAACGTCCTGACTTTC. The rearrangement joins TRBV18 to TRBJ2-6; D tentatively fits TRBD1 or TRBD2 (5 bases each). V shed 2 bases and J shed 3 bases, with 11 bases lying between them. Germline V gene data show CDR1 as KGHSH and CDR2 as LQKENI. The CDR3 loop spans 16 amino acids.

J is TRBJ2-7 and V is TRBV6-6; D might be TRBD2 (6 bases). Germline assignment: CDR1 MNHNY and CDR2 SVGAGI (reference sequence). The CDR3 has 15 residues. V gave up 6 bases and J gave up 3 bases, with 18 bases separating them. This chain's CDR3 is CASSSRGSGVYEQYF. CDR3 bases: TGTGCCAGCAGCTCCCGGGGTAGCGGAGTCTACGAGCAGTACTTC.

V and J are TRBV5-1 and TRBJ2-1, with 10 bases that match TRBD2. Germline V gene sequence: CDR1 SGHRS, CDR2 YFSETQ. The J segment lost 3 bases and the V segment lost 4 bases, leaving 4 bases of the junction unmatched. The CDR3 spans 15 residues. CDR3 bases: TGCGCCAGCAGCCCGAGGACTAGCGGCTACAATGAGCAGTTCTTC. Amino acid sequence: CASSPRTSGYNEQFF.